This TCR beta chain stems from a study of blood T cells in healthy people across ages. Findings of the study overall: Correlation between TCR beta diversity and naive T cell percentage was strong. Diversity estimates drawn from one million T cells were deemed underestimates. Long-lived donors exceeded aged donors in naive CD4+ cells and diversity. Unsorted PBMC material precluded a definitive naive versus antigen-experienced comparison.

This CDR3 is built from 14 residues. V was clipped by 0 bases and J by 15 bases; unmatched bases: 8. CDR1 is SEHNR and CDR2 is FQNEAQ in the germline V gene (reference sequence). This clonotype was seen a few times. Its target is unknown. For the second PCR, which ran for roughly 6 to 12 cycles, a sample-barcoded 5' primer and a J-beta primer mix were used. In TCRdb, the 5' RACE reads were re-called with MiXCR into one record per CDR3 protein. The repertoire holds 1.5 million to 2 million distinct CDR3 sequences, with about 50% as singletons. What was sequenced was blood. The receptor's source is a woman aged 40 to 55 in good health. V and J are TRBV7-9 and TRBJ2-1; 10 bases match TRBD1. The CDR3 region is CASSLALPGQGLFF. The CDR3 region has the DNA TGTGCCAGCAGCTTAGCACTACCGGGACAGGGGTTGTTCTTC.